This record looks at one T cell receptor (beta chain) sequence and its context. Germline V gene data show CDR1 as SGDLS and CDR2 as YYNGEE. With 0 bases clipped from V and 3 bases from J, the junction kept 8 bases outside the gene matches. CDR3 length: 17 amino acids. Only in-frame clones appear in the TCRdb table, and some are missing; sequencing was by immunoSEQ multiplex PCR. The sample gives roughly 98,000 clones, roughly 82% of which show up once; around 9.5% is in the top ten. This sample is drawn from a study of control samples from healthy donors and cancer patients. The clonotype originates from a woman aged 55-69 years in good health. The chain links TRBV9 to TRBJ2-1, with TRBD2 identical over 8 bases. Input material: blood. CDR3 in DNA: TGTGCCAGCAGCGTAGGTTCTGGGACTAGTGGCTACAATGAGCAGTTCTTC. Translating it yields CASSVGSGTSGYNEQFF.